This T cell receptor beta chain came from a study of blood T cell repertoires in COVID-19. Across the whole study: Samples of COVID-19 (acute and convalescent) were obtained from the United States, Italy and Spain. T cells, B-cell-depleted T cells, or PBMCs provided the cDNA or gDNA that served as material.

In germline, CDR1 is SQVTM, CDR2 ANQGSEA. The CDR3 is made up of 14 amino acids. The trim removed 8 bases at V and 5 bases at J, leaving 9 bases unmatched. Original processing notes: Scientists estimated how many nucleated cells there were by amplifying reference gene primers. Sequenced by immunoSEQ multiplex PCR; TCRdb stores in-frame clones only, minus some. V and J calls and clone size are as listed in that table; D and trimming were resolved from the DNA. The data show tens of thousands of clones, about 87% seen once. The chain carries TRBV29-1 and TRBJ2-5; 12 nucleotides align to TRBD2. Sequenced input: peripheral blood. This receptor was obtained from a man aged 45-65 years with active COVID-19. The CDR3 DNA sequence: TGCAGCCTACCCGCCGGACTAGCGGGGGAGACCCAGTACTTC. The encoded protein is CSLPAGLAGETQYF.